This TCR beta chain was retrieved from a study of pediatric ulcerative colitis. Study observations and caveats: Ulcerative colitis patients shared more blood-rectal clones than controls. Rectal repertoires separated controls, mild-moderate and acute severe colitis.

Up to 500,000 reads were sequenced per sample. This table comes from immunoSEQ multiplex PCR, and its TCRdb copy is limited to in-frame clones, with some not included. The repertoire holds tens of thousands of clones, with roughly 79% as singletons. Remarks on this clone: Its antigen is not identified.

CDR3 length: 16 amino acids. Germline values: CDR1 SGHVT, CDR2 SQSDAQ. J lost 1 base, V lost 5 bases, and 7 bases had no gene match. One to two pinch biopsies were taken from the rectum during colonoscopy. The TCR originated in a girl under 18 with moderate ulcerative colitis. The sequencing sample was made of gut tissue. V usage is TRBV7-4 and J usage is TRBJ2-1; TRBD2 matches at 8 bases. The CDR3 nucleotides are TGTGCCAGCAGCCATCGGACTAGCATGTCCTACAATGAGCAGTTCTTC. Translating it yields CASSHRTSMSYNEQFF. The entire variable domain, with the rest obtained from reference TRBV7-4 and TRBJ2-1, is as follows: GAGVSQSPRYKVAKRGRDVALRCDSISGHVTLYWYRQTLGQGSEVLTYSQSDAQRDKSGRPSGRFSAERPERSVSTLKIQRTEQGDSAVYLCASSHRTSMSYNEQFFGPGTRLTVL.